Below, 15 T cell receptor beta chains from the same sample are listed, as sequenced in a study of tissue T cells after allogeneic stem cell transplantation. Measured with immunoSEQ multiplex PCR; TCRdb has only the in-frame clones, and not every one. The sample lists under 2,000 clones, about 81% occurring once. Enrolled prospectively were adult allogeneic hematopoietic cell transplant recipients whose graft-versus-host disease was steroid-refractory. Sequenced material: stomach tissue, taken at autopsy. These receptors all stem from an older male patient with steroid-refractory graft-versus-host disease after an allogeneic stem cell transplant. Some T cells may originate from the graft donor.

The chain is built from TRBV2 and TRBJ1-4, with a tentative D call TRBD1 (5 bases). The CDR3 length is 14 residues. Germline V CDR1 and CDR2: SNHLY, FYNNEI. V lost 2 bases to trimming and J lost 1 base, with 5 bases between them. The CDR3 loop reads CASSEQGTNEKLFF. The CDR3 nucleotides read TGTGCCAGCAGTGAACAGGGAACTAATGAAAAACTGTTTTTT.

The chain carries TRBV6-5 and TRBJ2-3; D ambiguous. This CDR3 is built from 15 residues. Germline-derived CDR1 and CDR2 are MNHEY and SVGAGI. V was pared by 6 bases and J by 1 base, with 14 bases between. The CDR3: CASRPDSSGTDTQYF. CDR3 nucleotides: TGTGCCAGCAGACCCGATTCAAGCGGCACAGATACGCAGTATTTT.

The chain's CDR3 is CASSWRRGQRGTDTQYF. The CDR3 nucleotides read TGTGCCAGCAGCTGGCGCCGAGGACAGCGAGGCACAGATACGCAGTATTTT. This sequence joins TRBV7-8 and TRBJ2-3, with D possibly TRBD1 on 6 matching bases. This CDR3 spans 17 amino acids. The germline V gene has CDR1 SGHVS and CDR2 FQNEAQ. V lost 4 bases and J 1 base, leaving 18 bases between the germline ends.

The chain has TRBV19 and TRBJ1-4; 9 nucleotides align to TRBD1. The CDR3 consists of 15 residues. Germline CDR1 and CDR2: LNHDA and SQIVND (reference sequence). With 5 bases clipped from V and 5 bases from J, the junction kept 6 bases outside the gene matches. The CDR3 sequence is CASSARTGDNEKLFF. In nucleotides, the CDR3 is TGTGCCAGTAGTGCCCGGACAGGGGACAATGAAAAACTGTTTTTT. The variable domain in full, with the rest retrieved from reference TRBV19 and TRBJ1-4, is DGGITQSPKYLFRKEGQNVTLSCEQNLNHDAMYWYRQDPGQGLRLIYYSQIVNDFQKGDIAEGYSVSREKKESFPLTVTSAQKNPTAFYLCASSARTGDNEKLFFGSGTQLSVL.

This chain connects TRBV28 to TRBJ1-2; TRBD1 aligns across 7 bases. V lost 7 bases, J lost 4 bases, and 6 bases stayed unmatched. Germline lookup yields CDR1 MDHEN and CDR2 SYDVKM. The CDR3 runs 13 residues. CDR3 DNA: TGTGCCAGCATTTACAGGGGCGGCTATGGCTACACCTTC. It yields the protein CASIYRGGYGYTF.

V gene TRBV28 combines with J gene TRBJ1-5; TRBD1 is a possible D gene (5 bases). Germline V gene lookup returns CDR1 MDHEN and CDR2 SYDVKM. Trimming removed 3 bases from V and 9 bases from J, with 18 bases in between. This CDR3 comprises 15 residues. CDR3 amino acids: CASSFTGTDLWPQHF. CDR3 bases: TGTGCCAGCAGTTTCACCGGGACGGACCTATGGCCCCAGCATTTT.

The chain links TRBV6-4 to TRBJ1-6; D not certain. The V end lost 0 bases, the J end lost 7 bases, and 4 bases lay between the germline ends. The CDR3 spans 13 residues. Looked up from germline, CDR1 is MRHNA and CDR2 is SNTAGT. CDR3 amino acids: CASSDSGNSPLHF. The CDR3, as DNA: TGTGCCAGCAGTGACTCTGGGAATTCACCCCTCCACTTT.

The chain couples TRBV5-8 to TRBJ2-1; weak D call: TRBD1 (6 bases). Germline V lookup: CDR1 SGHTS, CDR2 YDEGEE. This CDR3 is 13 amino acids long. V was trimmed by 0 bases and J by 9 bases, leaving 10 bases between them. CDR3 in DNA: TGTGCCAGCAGCTTGGATCAGGACAGTGAGCAGTTCTTC. It is translated as CASSLDQDSEQFF.

V gene TRBV5-4 combines with J gene TRBJ2-3; TRBD2 aligns across 13 bases. Germline CDR1 SGHNT, CDR2 YYREEE (reference sequence). With 4 bases clipped from V and 14 bases from J, the junction kept 7 bases outside the gene matches. The CDR3 is made up of 13 amino acids. Written as DNA, the CDR3 is TGTGCCAGCAGCGTACTAGCGGGGGGGCCAGGGTATTTT. Residues: CASSVLAGGPGYF.

The chain links TRBV9 to TRBJ1-5, with a tentative D call TRBD1 (6 bases). The germline CDR1 and CDR2 sequences are SGDLS and YYNGEE. This CDR3 contains 16 residues. Trimming removed 0 bases at V and 2 bases at J, with 12 bases between. CDR3 nucleotide sequence: TGTGCCAGCAGCGTAGGAAGGGGGGGTCGCAATCAGCCCCAGCATTTT. This translates into CASSVGRGGRNQPQHF. Filled out from reference TRBV9 and TRBJ1-5, the complete variable domain reads DSGVTQTPKHLITATGQRVTLRCSPRSGDLSVYWYQQSLDQGLQFLIQYYNGEERAKGNILERFSAQQFPDLHSELNLSSLELGDSALYFCASSVGRGGRNQPQHFGDGTRLSIL.

The chain employs TRBV4-3 and TRBJ1-1, with D unclear. The CDR3 is 13 residues long. CDR1 is LGHNA and CDR2 is YSLEER in the germline V gene. With 0 bases removed from V and 5 bases from J, the gap between germline ends came to 7 bases. The CDR3 DNA reads as TGCGCCAGCAGCCAAGATCCGTCGACTGAAGCTTTCTTT. Translated, it gives CASSQDPSTEAFF.

This clone came up once. The V gene is TRBV6-5, the J gene TRBJ2-3; D remains unclear. CDR1 is MNHEY, CDR2 SVGAGI, per germline. CDR3 length: 15 residues. The ends were cut back, 7 bases at V and 1 base at J, with 15 bases in the middle. CDR3 residues: CASTKTVSGTDTQYF. For the CDR3, the DNA is TGTGCCAGCACCAAGACGGTCTCCGGCACAGATACGCAGTATTTT.

The chain couples TRBV6-5 to TRBJ1-2; TRBD1 matches 7 bases. From germline, CDR1 is MNHEY and CDR2 SVGAGI. Germline trimming cut 6 bases from V and 7 bases from J; bases unmatched to any gene: 8. The CDR3 loop spans 13 amino acids. The CDR3 bases are TGTGCCAGCAGCCAAAGACAGGGACGTGGCTACACCTTC. Protein sequence: CASSQRQGRGYTF.

The chain is built from TRBV3-1 (or the pseudogene TRBV3-2) and TRBJ2-2; TRBD2 matches at 10 bases. The V gene's germline CDR1 is LGHDT and CDR2 YNNKEL (reference sequence). V lost 0 bases, J lost 4 bases, and 8 bases stayed unmatched. The CDR3 runs to 18 residues. Here the CDR3 DNA reads TGTGCCAGCAGCCAAGAAGGGGCTAGCGGGGGCGGCACCGGGGAGCTGTTTTTT. Amino acid sequence: CASSQEGASGGGTGELFF.

This chain connects TRBV12-3 or TRBV12-4 to TRBJ1-2, with D unclear. Trimming shortened V by 5 bases and J by 8 bases, and 15 bases separated the two germline ends. This CDR3 is 13 amino acids long. The CDR3 region has the DNA TGTGCCAGCAGTCAGGCCTCACTCGGGGGCTACACCTTC. It encodes CASSQASLGGYTF.